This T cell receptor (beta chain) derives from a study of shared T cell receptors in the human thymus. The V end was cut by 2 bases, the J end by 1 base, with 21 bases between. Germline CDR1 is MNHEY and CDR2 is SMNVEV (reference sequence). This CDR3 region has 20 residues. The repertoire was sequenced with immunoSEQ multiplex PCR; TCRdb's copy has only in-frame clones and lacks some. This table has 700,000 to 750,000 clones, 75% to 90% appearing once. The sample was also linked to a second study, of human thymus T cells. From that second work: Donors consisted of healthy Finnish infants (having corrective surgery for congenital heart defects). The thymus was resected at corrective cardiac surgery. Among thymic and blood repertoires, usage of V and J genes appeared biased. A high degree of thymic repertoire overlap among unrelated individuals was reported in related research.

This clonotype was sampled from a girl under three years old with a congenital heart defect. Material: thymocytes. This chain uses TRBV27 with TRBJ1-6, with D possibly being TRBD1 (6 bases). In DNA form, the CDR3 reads TGTGCCAGCAGTTTAGGGTCCAGGGGCAGGAGGCGGTCCTATAATTCACCCCTCCACTTT. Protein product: CASSLGSRGRRRSYNSPLHF.